Sequencing of this TCR beta chain was carried out in a study of CD8+CD57+ T cells in acquired aplastic anemia. For the study at large: DNA from sorted CD4+ and CD8+ cells averaged roughly 3.2 ug.

Germline assignment: CDR1 MGHRA and CDR2 YSYEKL. CDR3 length: 18 residues. Unmatched junction bases numbered 11, after V lost 3 bases and J lost 5 bases. Both TCR beta VDJ combination and CDR3 sequence profiling were carried out. Genomic DNA was the template for this profiling. One entry per CDR3 protein results from TCRdb running MiXCR on the reads. In the table there are 210,000 or so distinct CDR3 sequences, roughly 50% of which are singletons. This clonotype was picked up many times. An expansion of CD8+CD57+ cells by flow cytometry had been shown in patients chosen for sequencing. This chain joins TRBV4-1 and TRBJ2-3, with 13 nucleotides matching TRBD2. Sequenced: sorted CD4+, CD8+, or CD8+CD57+ T cells (not recorded which) from PBMCs. The source of this sequence is a human donor with aplastic anemia. The CDR3 reads CASSQGLLAGGFRDTQYF. The DNA for the CDR3 is TGCGCCAGCAGCCAGGGATTACTAGCGGGGGGGTTCCGAGATACGCAGTATTTT.